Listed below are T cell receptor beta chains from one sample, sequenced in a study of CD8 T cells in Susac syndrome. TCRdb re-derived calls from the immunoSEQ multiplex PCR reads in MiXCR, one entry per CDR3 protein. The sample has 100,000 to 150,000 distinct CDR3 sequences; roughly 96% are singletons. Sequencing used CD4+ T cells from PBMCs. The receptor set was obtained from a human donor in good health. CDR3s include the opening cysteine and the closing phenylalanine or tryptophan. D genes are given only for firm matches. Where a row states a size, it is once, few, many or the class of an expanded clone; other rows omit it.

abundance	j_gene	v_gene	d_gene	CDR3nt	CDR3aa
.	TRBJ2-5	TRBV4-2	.	TGTGCCAGCAGCCGCCGTTTAGGGATGGAGACCCAGTACTTC	CASSRRLGMETQYF
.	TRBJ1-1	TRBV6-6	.	TGTGCCAGCAGTGGGGCTACAGCTGAAGCTTTCTTT	CASSGATAEAFF
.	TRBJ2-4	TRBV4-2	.	TGTGCCAGCAGCCAACGGCGGAACTCTGGGGACATTCAGTACTTC	CASSQRRNSGDIQYF
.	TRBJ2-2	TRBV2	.	TGTGCCAGCACCTCGACTAGACTCACCGGGGAGCTGTTTTTT	CASTSTRLTGELFF
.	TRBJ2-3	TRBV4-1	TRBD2	TGCGCCAGCAGCCAAGATGTAGCGGGAGGGGTAGATACGCAGTATTTT	CASSQDVAGGVDTQYF
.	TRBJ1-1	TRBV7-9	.	TGTGCCAGCAGCTTAGGAACCTTTAATGAAGCTTTCTTT	CASSLGTFNEAFF
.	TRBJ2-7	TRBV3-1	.	TGTGCCAGCAGCCAGGGGATAGCGGCCCTCTACGAGCAGTACTTC	CASSQGIAALYEQYF
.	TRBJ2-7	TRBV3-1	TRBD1	TGTGCCAGCAGCCAAGTATTCGGACAGGGGGCGCCCGGGAGGACGTACGAGCAGTACTTC	CASSQVFGQGAPGRTYEQYF
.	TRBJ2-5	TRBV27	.	TGTGCCAGCAGTTTAGTAGGGGGGAAGACCCAGTACTTC	CASSLVGGKTQYF
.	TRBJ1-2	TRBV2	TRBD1	TGTGCCAGCAGCGCCGGGACAGGGATGGTGTCGGTCTACACCTTC	CASSAGTGMVSVYTF
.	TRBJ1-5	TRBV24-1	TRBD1	TGTGCCACTAAGGGACAGGGGGACCATCAGCCCCAGCATTTT	CATKGQGDHQPQHF
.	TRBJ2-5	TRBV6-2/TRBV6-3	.	TGTGCCAGCAGTTACTCGCTAGCAGCTACCTACCAAGAGACCCAGTACTTC	CASSYSLAATYQETQYF
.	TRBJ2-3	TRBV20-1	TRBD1	TGCAGTGCTAGGCCCTTGGGACAGGGCACAGATACGCAGTATTTT	CSARPLGQGTDTQYF
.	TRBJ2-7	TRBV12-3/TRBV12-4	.	TGTGCCAGCAGTCCTAGGGCCTCAGGAGTAAACGAGCAGTACTTC	CASSPRASGVNEQYF
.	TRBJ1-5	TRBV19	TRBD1	TGTGCCAGTAGGCCCCAGGGGGGCCTCCGGCCCCAGCATTTT	CASRPQGGLRPQHF
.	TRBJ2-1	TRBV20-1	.	TGCAGTGCCCCCCCTAACCTCAATGAGCAGTTCTTC	CSAPPNLNEQFF
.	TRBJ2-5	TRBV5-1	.	TGCGCCAGCAGCTTGGAGTCTTTCCAAGAGACCCAGTACTTC	CASSLESFQETQYF
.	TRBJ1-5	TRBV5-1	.	TGCGCCAGCAGCTTGGCCGGGACGGAGCCCCAGCATTTT	CASSLAGTEPQHF
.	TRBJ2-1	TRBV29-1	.	TGCAGCCTCACGTGGGGGTCCGGTTCAAATGAGCAGTTCTTC	CSLTWGSGSNEQFF
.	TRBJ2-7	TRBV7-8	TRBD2	TGTGCCAGCAGCTTAGCCGGCGGGAGCGGGGAGCAGTACTTC	CASSLAGGSGEQYF
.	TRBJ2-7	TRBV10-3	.	TGTGCCATCATCAAGGGATTGAGCGGACGATACTCCTACGAGCAGTACTTC	CAIIKGLSGRYSYEQYF
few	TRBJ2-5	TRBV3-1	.	TGTGCCAGCAGCCAGGGACGGCAAGAGACCCAGTACTTC	CASSQGRQETQYF
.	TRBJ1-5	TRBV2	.	TGTGCCAGCACCCAGGACAGCCGAAGGCCCCAGCATTTT	CASTQDSRRPQHF
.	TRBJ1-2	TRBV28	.	TGTGCCAGCAGTTTACAGATCAGGGGCGGCTATGGCTACACCTTC	CASSLQIRGGYGYTF
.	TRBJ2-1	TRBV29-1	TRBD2	TGCAGCGGTGGAGGGGGGGGCGGGACTAGCGGGAGTCCGGGTGAGCAGTTCTTC	CSGGGGGGTSGSPGEQFF
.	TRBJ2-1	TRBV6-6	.	TGTGCCAGCAGTTACGGGCTAGGCGGGAATGAGCAGTTCTTC	CASSYGLGGNEQFF
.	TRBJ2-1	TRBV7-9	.	TGTGCCAGCAGCTTAGAAAGAAAGAATGAGCAGTTCTTC	CASSLERKNEQFF
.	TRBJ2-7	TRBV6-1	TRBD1	TGTGCCAGCAAGCGGCGTGGGGCGGCCGGGACGACAGGGGAGCAGTACTTC	CASKRRGAAGTTGEQYF
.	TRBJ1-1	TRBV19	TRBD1	TGTGCCAGTATCCCGGACAGGGCCGGAGACCGGAGAGCTTTCTTT	CASIPDRAGDRRAFF
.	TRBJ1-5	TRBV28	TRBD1	TGTGCCAGCAGTTTTGACAGGGGACAGCCCCAGCATTTT	CASSFDRGQPQHF
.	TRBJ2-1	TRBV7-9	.	TGTGCCAGCAGCTTAGCCCGGTTGGATGAGCAGTTCTTC	CASSLARLDEQFF
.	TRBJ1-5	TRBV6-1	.	TGTGCCAGCAGTGAACAGGGGAGTAACGTCAATCAGCCCCAGCATTTT	CASSEQGSNVNQPQHF
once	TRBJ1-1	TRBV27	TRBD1	TGTGCCAGCAGTCAGAGAGAAAGGACAGGGGGCGCGAGGACTGAAGCTTTCTTT	CASSQRERTGGARTEAFF
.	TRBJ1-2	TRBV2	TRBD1	TGTGCCAGCCTCAAGACAGGGGGCGCGTCAGGCGGCTACACCTTC	CASLKTGGASGGYTF
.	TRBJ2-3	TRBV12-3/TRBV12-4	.	TGTGCCAGCAGTCCGCTGACAGGATCCGCAGATACGCAGTATTTT	CASSPLTGSADTQYF
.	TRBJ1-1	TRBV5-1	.	TGCGCCAGCAGCCCCAGTGGGACGGATGAAGCTTTCTTT	CASSPSGTDEAFF